The T cell receptor beta chain under discussion was sequenced for a study of cytomegalovirus exposure and HLA in healthy donors. Study results and caveats: There were several of the most significant clusters that appeared linked to common viral pathogens in a later analysis.

This clone was seen a few times. Its target is unknown. The ends were cut back, 3 bases at V and 3 bases at J, with 21 bases in the middle. This CDR3 has 17 residues. Germline lookup yields CDR1 SNHLY and CDR2 FYNNEI. Researchers ran the PCR with 60 Vbeta and 13 Jbeta primers. Clones were read by immunoSEQ multiplex PCR, and TCRdb kept only the in-frame ones, dropping some. The sample carries about 130,000 clones, about 9.2% recorded once. The clonotype originates from a woman aged 40 to 50 in good health and CMV-seropositive. What was sequenced was PBMCs. This rearrangement joins TRBV2 to TRBJ2-7; D may be TRBD2 (6 bases). The CDR3 DNA reads TGTGCCAGCAGTGATTGGGCCGTCGGGAGCTATTTCTACGAGCAGTACTTC. Protein product: CASSDWAVGSYFYEQYF. Filled out from reference TRBV2 and TRBJ2-7, the complete variable domain reads EPEVTQTPSHQVTQMGQEVILRCVPISNHLYFYWYRQILGQKVEFLVSFYNNEISEKSEIFDDQFSVERPDGSNFTLKIRSTKLEDSAMYFCASSDWAVGSYFYEQYFGPGTRLTVT.